This record looks at one T cell receptor (beta chain) sequence and its context. The data belong to a study of blood T cell repertoires in COVID-19. Study-wide context: Sources were T cells, B-cell-depleted T cells, or PBMCs; the material itself was cDNA or gDNA.

Study processing details: Amplifying reference gene primers gave estimates of nucleated cell counts. TCRdb keeps only in-frame clones here, not all; method: immunoSEQ multiplex PCR. V and J calls and clone size are copied from that table; D and trimming were computed from the DNA. The data contain 200,000 to 250,000 clones, 82% of them singletons. Participant reports of clinical history set cohort assignment. In germline, CDR1 is SGHKS, CDR2 YYEKEE (reference sequence). V gave up 4 bases and J gave up 8 bases; unmatched junction bases: 11. This CDR3 has 14 residues. The chain couples TRBV5-5 to TRBJ1-2; 7 bases map to TRBD1. This TCR came from a woman aged 55-69 years who had recovered from COVID-19. Input material: PBMCs or T cells enriched from blood (not recorded which). The CDR3 loop is CASSPLDRVGGYTF. CDR3 DNA: TGTGCCAGCAGCCCTTTAGACAGGGTCGGCGGCTACACCTTC.